These 6 T cell receptor beta chains were all obtained from the same sample, sequenced in a study of blood T cells in healthy people across ages. Sample-barcoded 5' priming and a J-beta primer mix drove a second PCR of roughly 6 to 12 cycles. TCRdb fed the 5' RACE reads into MiXCR, producing one record per CDR3 protein. Seen here are approximately 900,000 distinct CDR3 sequences, about 28% observed once, and the top ten hold roughly a tenth. The same sample was also studied in work on T cells of mothers and their children.

Sequenced input: blood. The source of these receptors is a woman between 40 and 50 years old in good health.

This clonotype was seen repeatedly, ten times or more. V and J are TRBV29-1 and TRBJ2-7; possibly TRBD1 for D (5 bases). The CDR3 loop spans 12 amino acids. In germline, CDR1 is SQVTM, CDR2 ANQGSEA. V shed 5 bases and J shed 4 bases, with 12 bases lying between them. CDR3 amino acids: CSVQGQKYEQYF. DNA for the CDR3: TGCAGCGTTCAAGGACAAAAATACGAGCAGTACTTC.

This clonotype was seen only a few times. The chain joins TRBV11-2 to TRBJ2-2; tentative D call: TRBD1 (6 bases). This CDR3 is built from 14 residues. Germline CDR1 SGHAT, CDR2 FQNNGV. V lost 4 bases to trimming and J lost 4 bases, with 10 bases between them. The CDR3, as DNA: TGTGCCAGCAGCTATACAGGGCTCACCGGGGAGCTGTTTTTT. This gives the protein CASSYTGLTGELFF. Combining the CDR3 with reference TRBV11-2 and TRBJ2-2 gives the whole variable domain EAGVAQSPRYKIIEKRQSVAFWCNPISGHATLYWYQQILGQGPKLLIQFQNNGVVDDSQLPKDRFSAERLKGVDSTLKIQPAKLEDSAVYLCASSYTGLTGELFFGEGSRLTVL.

Comment on this clonotype: A much larger clone lies a single base off, so this may be a read error. The chain links TRBV5-5 to TRBJ1-2; D gene unclear. Trimming left V 4 bases short and J 10 bases short, with 14 bases between. This CDR3 is built from 12 residues. Germline loops: CDR1 SGHKS, CDR2 YYEKEE (reference sequence). The CDR3 DNA follows: TGTGCCAGCAGCCGAGCGGGGTTTGACTACACCTTC. This gives the protein CASSRAGFDYTF.

This clonotype was counted at least ten times. DNA for the CDR3: TGTGCCAGCAGCCAGAACAGAAACTCCTACAATGAGCAGTTCTTC. Amino acid sequence: CASSQNRNSYNEQFF. V is TRBV7-9 and J is TRBJ2-1; no definite D call. From germline, CDR1 is SEHNR and CDR2 FQNEAQ (reference sequence). There are 15 residues in the CDR3. Deletions cut 5 bases from V and 0 bases from J, with 11 bases between.

A few counts support this clonotype. The rearrangement links TRBV5-1 to TRBJ2-4; 11 positions match TRBD2. The germline gives CDR1 SGHRS, CDR2 YFSETQ. This CDR3 has 15 amino acids. Trimming cost V 0 bases and J 13 bases; bases outside gene matches: 9. This chain's CDR3 is CASSLASGGYNEQYF. CDR3 nucleotides: TGCGCCAGCAGCTTGGCTAGCGGGGGGTACAATGAGCAGTACTTC.

This clonotype was observed at least ten times. CDR3 residues: CSAPQTGVETQYF. The CDR3 region has the DNA TGCAGTGCCCCTCAGACAGGGGTGGAGACCCAGTACTTC. V is TRBV20-1 and J is TRBJ2-5; 8 nucleotides agree with TRBD1. The CDR3 sequence is 13 residues long. Per the germline V gene, CDR1 is DFQATT and CDR2 is SNEGSKA (reference sequence). Trimming cost V 6 bases and J 5 bases; bases outside gene matches: 8.